This note documents a single T cell receptor beta chain sequence. This sample is drawn from a study of blood T cell repertoires in COVID-19. In the study overall: Italy, Spain and the United States were the sources of the convalescent and acute COVID-19 samples. The analysed material was cDNA or gDNA that came from T cells, B-cell-depleted T cells, or PBMCs.

Authors' analysis steps: Researchers report that nucleated cell counts were estimated from reference gene primer amplification. Data came from immunoSEQ multiplex PCR; TCRdb stores just in-frame clones and leaves some out. D and trimming come from the DNA, and the V and J calls and clone size come from that table. The sample holds 150,000 or so clones, 81% seen once. This CDR3 is 11 amino acids long. Germline V gene lookup returns CDR1 DFQATT and CDR2 SNEGSKA (reference sequence). Between the trimmed V and J ends, which lost 2 bases and 7 bases, there was a span of 8 bases. The receptor was isolated from a man aged 55 to 70 with active or convalescent COVID-19. Sequencing was carried out using peripheral blood. The V call is TRBV20-1, the J call TRBJ1-2; D may be TRBD1 (5 bases). CDR3 nucleotides: TGCAGTGCTAGAATCCAGGGTGGCTACACCTTC. Translation gives CSARIQGGYTF.